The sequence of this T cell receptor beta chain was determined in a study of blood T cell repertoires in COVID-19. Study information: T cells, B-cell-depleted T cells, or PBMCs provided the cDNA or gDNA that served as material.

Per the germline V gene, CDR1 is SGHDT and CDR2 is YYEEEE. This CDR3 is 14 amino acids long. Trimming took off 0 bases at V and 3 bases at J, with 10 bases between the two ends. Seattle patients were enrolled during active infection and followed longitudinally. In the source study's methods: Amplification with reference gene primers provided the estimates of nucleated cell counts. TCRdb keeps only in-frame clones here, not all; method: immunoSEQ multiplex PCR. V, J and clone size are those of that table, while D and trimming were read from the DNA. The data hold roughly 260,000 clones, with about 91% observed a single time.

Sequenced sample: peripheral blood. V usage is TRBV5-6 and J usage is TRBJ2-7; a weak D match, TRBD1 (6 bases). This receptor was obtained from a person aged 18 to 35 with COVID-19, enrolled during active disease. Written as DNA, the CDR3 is TGTGCCAGCAGCTTGGCAGGGGATAGCTACGAGCAGTACTTC. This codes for CASSLAGDSYEQYF.